The clone carrying this T cell receptor beta chain was seen ten or more times. The antigen is not known. Time point specified: sample taken at primary tumor resection. From tumor, nontumor lung or frozen PBMC, whole RNA was taken unsorted for sequencing. The donors, fewer than 95 patients with untreated early-stage non-small cell lung cancer, provided the samples. The V segment lost 2 bases and the J segment 0 bases; nucleotides outside the gene matches: 3. This CDR3 has 15 residues. Germline V gene data show CDR1 as SGHVS and CDR2 as FQNEAQ. This sample stems from a study of spatial heterogeneity in lung cancer. Across the whole study: The average count in raw reads for each unique TCR and UMI combination exceeded 9.5 appearances. Study-wide points: Compared with follow-up, resection was when ubiquitous expanded tumor TCRs appeared in blood more.

The library protocol tagged each TCR cDNA with a unique molecular identifier. One entry per CDR3 protein results from TCRdb running MiXCR on the 5' RACE reads. The sample comprises tens of thousands of distinct CDR3 sequences, 4.6% of which are singletons, and less than 35% rests with the top ten. This material consisted of PBMCs, taken at surgery. The chain uses TRBV7-8 and TRBJ2-7, with 8 bases aligning to TRBD2. The TCR was taken from a male donor with early-stage non-small cell lung cancer. CDR3 in amino acids: CASSLRGGSSYEQYF. The CDR3 DNA reads TGTGCCAGCAGCTTACGGGGGGGAAGCTCCTACGAGCAGTACTTC. The whole variable domain, remainder taken from reference TRBV7-8 and TRBJ2-7, is GAGVSQSPRYKVAKRGQDVALRCDPISGHVSLFWYQQALGQGPEFLTYFQNEAQLDKSGLPSDRFFAERPEGSVSTLKIQRTQQEDSAVYLCASSLRGGSSYEQYFGPGTRLTVT.